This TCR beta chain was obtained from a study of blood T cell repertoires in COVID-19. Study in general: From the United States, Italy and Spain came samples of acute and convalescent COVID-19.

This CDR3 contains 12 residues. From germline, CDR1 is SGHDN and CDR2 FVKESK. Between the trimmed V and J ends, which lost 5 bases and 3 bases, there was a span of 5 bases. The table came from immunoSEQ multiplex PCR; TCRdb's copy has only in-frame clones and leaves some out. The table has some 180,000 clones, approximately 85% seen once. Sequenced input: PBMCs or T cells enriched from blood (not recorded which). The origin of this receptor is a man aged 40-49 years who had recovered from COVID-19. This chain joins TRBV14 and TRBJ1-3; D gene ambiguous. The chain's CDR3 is CASSISGNTIYF. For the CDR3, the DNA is TGTGCCAGCAGCATCAGTGGAAACACCATATATTTT.